This T cell receptor beta chain was documented in a study of blood T cell repertoires in COVID-19. For the study at large: Researchers got acute and convalescent COVID-19 samples from the United States, Italy and Spain. T cells, B-cell-depleted T cells, or PBMCs supplied cDNA or gDNA.

Methods used by the authors: Estimation of nucleated cell counts relied on the amplification of reference gene primers. Method: immunoSEQ multiplex PCR; TCRdb's copy keeps in-frame clones and lacks some. Clonal size and the V and J genes are those of that table, whereas D and trimming came from the DNA. The repertoire holds about 98,000 clones, with roughly four fifths as singletons. This sequence was found in a man in his sixties with acute or convalescent COVID-19. Source material: peripheral blood.

The CDR3 DNA reads as TGTGCCAGCAGCCTCGGGGGGGCCAATTACAATGAGCAGTTCTTC. This gives the protein CASSLGGANYNEQFF. The V and J genes are TRBV7-2 and TRBJ2-1; the match to TRBD2 covers 8 bases. Looked up from germline, CDR1 is SGHTA and CDR2 is FQGNSA. The CDR3 has 15 amino acids. Trimming cost V 5 bases and J 4 bases; bases outside gene matches: 7.